Below, 21 T cell receptor beta chains from the same sample are listed, as sequenced in a study of cytomegalovirus exposure and HLA in healthy donors. PCR employed 60 Vbeta and 13 Jbeta primers. Clones were read by immunoSEQ multiplex PCR, and TCRdb kept only the in-frame ones, dropping some. In total, the table holds about 140,000 clones. The sample was PBMCs. Receptors originate from a man aged 35-49 years in good health and CMV-seronegative.

This chain joins TRBV29-1 and TRBJ1-2; D may be TRBD1 (5 bases). With 5 bases removed from V and 8 bases from J, the gap between germline ends came to 15 bases. This CDR3 spans 12 amino acids. Germline values: CDR1 SQVTM, CDR2 ANQGSEA. The CDR3 bases are TGCAGCGTTTGGGGGGGGTTTGGAGGCTACACCTTC. Translating gives CSVWGGFGGYTF.

The rearrangement joins TRBV2 to TRBJ1-6, with D tentatively TRBD1 (6 bases). The germline CDR1 and CDR2 sequences are SNHLY and FYNNEI. The germline V and J ends were trimmed by 4 bases and 10 bases, with 17 bases remaining between them. The CDR3 consists of 15 residues. CDR3 sequence (DNA): TGTGCCAGCAGTGTCCAGGGGAGGGTTGGATCACCCCTCCACTTT. The encoded protein is CASSVQGRVGSPLHF.

This chain connects TRBV11-2 to TRBJ2-1; 8 bases match TRBD2. J gave up 5 bases and V 5 bases, and 8 bases lay outside the gene matches. Germline values: CDR1 SGHAT, CDR2 FQNNGV. The CDR3 is made up of 15 amino acids. Here the CDR3 DNA reads TGTGCCAGCAGCCGACTAGCGCCCACCGACAATGAGCAGTTCTTC. Translating it yields CASSRLAPTDNEQFF. Complete variable domain (other parts from reference TRBV11-2 and TRBJ2-1): EAGVAQSPRYKIIEKRQSVAFWCNPISGHATLYWYQQILGQGPKLLIQFQNNGVVDDSQLPKDRFSAERLKGVDSTLKIQPAKLEDSAVYLCASSRLAPTDNEQFFGPGTRLTVL.

The chain is built from TRBV7-9 and TRBJ2-2, with 9 bases identical to TRBD2. The V segment lost 5 bases and the J segment 5 bases; nucleotides outside the gene matches: 9. Germline lookup yields CDR1 SEHNR and CDR2 FQNEAQ (reference sequence). This CDR3 has 16 residues. CDR3 residues: CASSPTAGGRTGELFF. The CDR3 nucleotides read TGTGCCAGCAGCCCCACGGCGGGGGGGCGGACCGGGGAGCTGTTTTTT.

The J gene is TRBJ1-2, the V gene TRBV16, with no clear D. Trimming left V 4 bases short and J 5 bases short, with 8 bases between. Germline CDR1 KGHSY, CDR2 FQNENV. The CDR3 consists of 12 residues. CDR3 loop: CASSRGEYGYTF. The CDR3 DNA reads as TGTGCCAGCAGCCGGGGAGAATATGGCTACACCTTC.

V usage is TRBV11-2 and J usage is TRBJ2-7; tentative D call: TRBD2 (5 bases). The CDR3 contains 13 residues. Germline-derived CDR1 and CDR2 are SGHAT and FQNNGV. Between the trimmed V and J ends, which lost 1 base and 5 bases, there was a span of 9 bases. CDR3 sequence reads: CASSLGPGDEQYF. For the CDR3, the DNA is TGTGCCAGCAGCTTAGGCCCCGGGGACGAGCAGTACTTC.

The genes are TRBV29-1 and TRBJ2-6; D is uncertain. The V gene lost 1 base and the J gene lost 0 bases, with 4 bases spanning the gap. The CDR3 loop spans 14 amino acids. The germline V gene has CDR1 SQVTM and CDR2 ANQGSEA. The CDR3 loop is CSVEVVSGANVLTF. CDR3 sequence (DNA): TGCAGCGTTGAAGTAGTCTCTGGGGCCAACGTCCTGACTTTC.

This rearrangement joins TRBV7-2 to TRBJ1-6, with D perhaps matching TRBD1 (6 bases). The V and J ends lost 6 bases and 1 base respectively, with 13 bases between them. The CDR3 is 16 amino acids. CDR1 and CDR2 from the germline V gene are SGHTA and FQGNSA. The CDR3 reads CASRGGGTSYNSPLHF. In DNA, the CDR3 is TGTGCCAGCAGGGGCGGGGGCACATCCTATAATTCACCCCTCCACTTT.

The chain carries TRBV7-2 and TRBJ1-6, with TRBD1 identical over 9 bases. V trimming: 5 bases; J trimming: 10 bases; junction bases outside the gene matches: 6. This CDR3 has 14 amino acids. Germline CDR1 is SGHTA and CDR2 is FQGNSA. The CDR3 bases are TGTGCCAGCAGCCGGGGGACAGGGCGATCACCCCTCCACTTT. Translation gives CASSRGTGRSPLHF.

The chain has TRBV7-2 and TRBJ1-2; TRBD1 aligns across 8 bases. V shed 2 bases and J 6 bases; nucleotides not matched to a gene: 5. Per germline, CDR1 SGHTA and CDR2 FQGNSA. This CDR3 spans 14 amino acids. The CDR3 protein is CASSLTGGGNGYTF. The DNA of the CDR3 is TGTGCCAGCAGCTTAACAGGGGGGGGGAATGGCTACACCTTC.

The J gene is TRBJ1-1, the V gene TRBV6-6; D gene uncertain. The V end was cut by 3 bases, the J end by 2 bases, with 10 bases between. Germline CDR1 reads MNHNY; CDR2 reads SVGAGI (reference sequence). CDR3 size: 14 residues. Here the CDR3 reads CASSYLSFNTEAFF. The CDR3 DNA reads TGTGCCAGCAGTTATCTTTCTTTTAACACTGAAGCTTTCTTT.

The gene calls are TRBV6-5 and TRBJ1-1, with D perhaps matching TRBD1 (6 bases). Germline values: CDR1 MNHEY, CDR2 SVGAGI. V was trimmed by 0 bases and J by 1 base, leaving 12 bases between them. The CDR3 has 16 amino acids. For the CDR3, the DNA is TGTGCCAGCAGTTACTCCAGGGGAGTAGGGAACACTGAAGCTTTCTTT. Translating gives CASSYSRGVGNTEAFF.

V and J are TRBV5-4 and TRBJ1-2; D call uncertain. CDR1 is SGHNT, CDR2 YYREEE, per germline (reference sequence). The CDR3 covers 12 residues. Trimming took off 4 bases at V and 7 bases at J, with 11 bases between the two ends. The CDR3 region is CASSRTVSGYTF. Written as DNA, the CDR3 is TGTGCCAGCAGCCGTACAGTGTCTGGCTACACCTTC. Filled out from reference TRBV5-4 and TRBJ1-2, the complete variable domain reads ETGVTQSPTHLIKTRGQQVTLRCSSQSGHNTVSWYQQALGQGPQFIFQYYREEENGRGNFPPRFSGLQFPNYSSELNVNALELDDSALYLCASSRTVSGYTFGSGTRLTVV.

This chain links TRBV5-4 with TRBJ2-7; TRBD1 matches at 9 bases. The CDR3 has 14 residues. Germline CDR1 and CDR2: SGHNT and YYREEE (reference sequence). Unmatched junction bases numbered 8, after V lost 5 bases and J lost 5 bases. The CDR3 coding sequence is TGTGCCAGCAGAACAGGGGGCAGAGGAGACGAGCAGTACTTC. Its translation is CASRTGGRGDEQYF.

This chain uses TRBV2 with TRBJ1-5; weak D call: TRBD1 (5 bases). This CDR3 has 15 amino acids. V was pared by 7 bases and J by 2 bases, with 15 bases between. Germline CDR1 reads SNHLY; CDR2 reads FYNNEI. As DNA, the CDR3 is TGTGCCAGCACCCTGGGGCTAAGGGGCAATCAGCCCCAGCATTTT. Its protein product is CASTLGLRGNQPQHF.

CDR3 DNA sequence: TGTGCCAGCAGCAGGGGGAGGAACACTGAAGCTTTCTTT. Translation gives CASSRGRNTEAFF. The V call is TRBV2, the J call TRBJ1-1; 7 positions match TRBD1. Germline V gene sequence: CDR1 SNHLY, CDR2 FYNNEI. This CDR3 spans 13 amino acids. The V and J ends lost 6 bases and 1 base, in that order; junction bases with no gene match: 2.

The chain joins TRBV10-3 to TRBJ1-2; D is uncertain. The germline V gene encodes CDR1 ENHRY and CDR2 SYGVKD. The CDR3 is 13 residues long. Trimming pared 7 bases from V and 5 bases from J, leaving 14 bases between. CDR3 DNA: TGTGCCATCATTGGGAGTTCCGGGTATGGCTACACCTTC. Its protein product is CAIIGSSGYGYTF.

This sequence joins TRBV29-1 and TRBJ1-1; tentatively, D is TRBD1 (5 bases). CDR3 length: 13 amino acids. Trimming removed 4 bases from V and 0 bases from J, with 9 bases in between. CDR1 SQVTM and CDR2 ANQGSEA come from the germline V gene. CDR3 nucleotide sequence: TGCAGCGTTGGGGGCAGATTGAACACTGAAGCTTTCTTT. Protein: CSVGGRLNTEAFF.

The chain employs TRBV18 and TRBJ1-2, with TRBD1 matching 9 bases. V lost 6 bases and J lost 6; bases outside the gene matches: 8. The germline V gene encodes CDR1 KGHSH and CDR2 LQKENI. The CDR3 sequence is 14 residues long. The DNA of the CDR3 is TGTGCCAGCTCCGAACAGGGGGCTGGAGATGGCTACACCTTC. This encodes CASSEQGAGDGYTF.

The genes are TRBV7-2 and TRBJ2-7; weak D call: TRBD1 (5 bases). CDR3 size: 14 residues. V was shortened by 0 bases and J by 5 bases, with 11 bases between the two germline ends. Germline V gene lookup returns CDR1 SGHTA and CDR2 FQGNSA. The CDR3 DNA reads TGTGCCAGCAGCTTAGCGTTGGGGCTCGACGAGCAGTACTTC. This translates into CASSLALGLDEQYF.

The V call is TRBV7-9, the J call TRBJ1-2; D possibly corresponds to TRBD1 (5 bases). Deletions cut 2 bases from V and 6 bases from J, with 10 bases between. This CDR3 region has 13 residues. CDR1 and CDR2 (germline): SEHNR, FQNEAQ (reference sequence). The CDR3 sequence: CASSLQGMDGYTF. The CDR3 DNA follows: TGTGCCAGCAGCTTACAGGGAATGGATGGCTACACCTTC.